Only a few counts were recorded for the clone carrying this T cell receptor (beta chain). As yet, its antigen is unknown. This sample was included in a study of T-cell memory formation after mild COVID-19. Study context: TCR clusters mostly belonged to single donors. Study outcomes and limitations: Some clones that responded were present in memory (sampled pre-infection), which suggests cross-reactive memory joined.

TCRdb independently ran MiXCR on the 5' RACE reads; one entry per CDR3 protein. The sample lists some 300,000 distinct CDR3 sequences, more than 20% occurring once. The length of the CDR3 is 14 residues. Trimming cost V 4 bases and J 3 bases, with 13 bases left between them. Germline-derived CDR1 and CDR2 are SGHAT and FQNNGV. The J gene is TRBJ2-7, the V gene TRBV11-2, with TRBD2 as a possible D gene (5 bases). This clonotype originated in a man younger than 30 who had mild COVID-19 (a few samples of this study predate the infection). Cell type and time point are not known. The sample comprised PBMCs or a T cell subset sorted from them (not recorded which). The CDR3 reads CASSYDYLNYEQYV. The CDR3 DNA reads as TGTGCCAGCAGCTACGACTATCTCAACTACGAGCAGTACGTC.